The clone carrying this T cell receptor (beta chain) was seen just once. Its cognate antigen is unknown. The CDR3 contains 14 residues. CDR1 is MDHEN, CDR2 SYDVKM, per germline. The V end lost 6 bases, the J end lost 3 bases, and 11 bases lay between the germline ends. The data are from a study of shared clonotypes between healthy human individuals. Study-wide background: The people who gave samples were a couple of women and a few men aged 18 to 49.

Measured with immunoSEQ multiplex PCR; TCRdb has only the in-frame clones, and not every one. The sample holds approximately 640,000 clones, 90% seen once. Study findings and constraints: Estimated clonotype richness was generally higher in naive than memory subsets.

CD8 memory cells included CD45RO+ cells plus CCR7-negative CD45RA+ TemRA cells. V and J are TRBV28 and TRBJ2-2; D tentatively fits TRBD1 or TRBD2 (6 bases each). The TCR comes from a man in his late teens or twenties in good health. Some clones in this sample may be carry-over from other donors' samples. Sequences were obtained from memory CD8+ T cells from PBMCs. Subset: CD45RO+ cells pooled with CCR7-negative TemRA cells. The CDR3 here is CASSRGPYTGELFF. As DNA, the CDR3 is TGTGCCAGCAGCCGGGGGCCATACACCGGGGAGCTGTTTTTT.